This T cell receptor beta chain was sequenced during a study of vaccination and CD4 T cells after COVID-19 (dated by TCRdb to 2021 to 2024). About the investigation overall: Convalescent patients had a positive SARS-CoV-2 result on nasal swab PCR, and of these patients, nine had mild disease and one had severe disease. In the convalescent cohort there were six males and four females, among whom were two Hispanic individuals, seven Caucasians, two Asians and one multiracial person. Post-COVID blood samples were collected from convalescent patients a median of around 96 days after diagnosis, with a range of roughly 30 to 161 days. In around nine COVID-19 convalescent patients and a handful of infection-naive healthy vaccine recipients, the spike-specific CD4+ TCR repertoire before mRNA vaccination was compared with the repertoire after mRNA vaccination. The time from the second vaccine dose to post-vaccine blood sampling had a median of around 72 days and ranged from about 14 to 250 days. The cultures were stimulated with overlapping spike peptide pools from SARS-CoV-2 and from the common cold coronaviruses HCoV-NL63, HCoV-OC43 and HCoV-229E. Two doses of either the Pfizer-BioNTech BNT162b2 vaccine (n=8) or the Moderna mRNA-1273 vaccine (n=2) were administered to participants. Control cultures used a CEFX viral epitope pool as positive control, an HIV-1 Nef peptide pool as negative control, or no peptide.

This sample's treatment or condition label indicates: roughly 10-day PBMC culture with coronavirus spike peptide pools or control peptides (ViraFEST assay). The ViraFEST assay was used in the study, in which antigen-specific T cells were expanded with peptide pools and expanded clonotypes were subsequently identified by TCR sequencing. Positive SARS-CoV-2 PCR tests in the convalescent patients dated from March to December 2020, before Alpha, Beta and Delta variants emerged in the United States. Each well held some 2 million PBMCs cultured with 9 to 10 ug/ml peptide pools in IMDM containing around 4.5% human AB serum and around 9 IU/ml IL-2. Half of the culture medium was replaced with fresh IL-2-containing medium on days 3 and 7. Once the cells had been in culture for roughly 10 days, the EasySep CD4+ T cell isolation kit was used to isolate CD4+ T cells by negative selection. Ficoll-Paque Plus gradient centrifugation was used to isolate PBMCs from whole blood, and the isolated PBMCs were then either used fresh or cryopreserved at -140C. Each culture condition was generally run in triplicate wells.

The V and J ends are trimmed by 3 bases and 6 bases, leaving 18 bases between them. CDR1 SGHRS and CDR2 YFSETQ are derived from the germline V gene. From the cysteine up to the phenylalanine, the CDR3 has a length of 15 residues. CDR3 DNA only is kept here, 45 bases in frame from base 1. Library method: PCR. DNA from cultured CD4+ T cells underwent TCR sequencing with the Oncomine TCR Beta short-read assay at the Johns Hopkins FTIC core. The QIAamp micro DNA kit was used to extract genomic DNA from the cultured CD4+ T cells. Oncomine TCR Beta libraries made from cultured CD4+ T cells were pooled using unique dual indexes and sequenced on an Illumina iSeq 100. The paper's data handling went like this. Non-productive sequences were removed, and CDR3s that did not start with C, did not end with F or W, or were shorter than 7 amino acids were discarded. The MANAFEST web application identified antigen-specific clonotypes by comparing peptide-stimulated wells against reference wells and other culture wells. To be called positive, a clone needed an FDR below 0.05, an odds ratio above 5, and a productive frequency above 0.1% in at least two of three replicate wells. Cross-reactive clonotypes were defined as significantly expanded in both SARS-CoV-2 spike wells and at least one common cold coronavirus spike condition. Levenshtein distances (stringdist) and unrooted phylogenetic trees (ape) in R version 3.6.1 were used to assess CDR3 homology. TCRdb cleaned the public reads at Q25 with fastp, built clones with MiXCR and kept in-frame beta chains. Identical CDR3 proteins give one entry, which carries the most common genes and DNA. The V and J calls, along with clone size, are taken from TCRdb and not from the paper's own processing. This sample is represented by approximately 13,000 distinct CDR3 sequences; about 65% of them were singletons. The ten largest clones add up to 6.5% to 8% of the sample.

Summary of the overall study and its limitations: The number of convalescent patients in the study was relatively small, and the study did not examine early timepoints following natural infection. Although the median number of SARS-CoV-2-reactive clonotypes went up from fewer than 25 after infection to roughly 40 after vaccination, the increase was not significant. Of the vaccine-specific clones found in convalescent patients, nearly all (304 of 307) were mono-reactive for SARS-CoV-2 spike instead of being cross-reactive with common cold coronaviruses. Among the post-vaccine SARS-CoV-2-reactive clones in convalescent patients, a median about 87% showed up only after vaccination, which suggests vaccine-specific priming.

This clonotype was detected only once. It has no known antigen specificity. No much larger clone is present one base from it, and per-base qualities are unavailable. One read alone is a weak basis. Source material: CD4+ T cells from blood, cultured in vitro. The TCR sequence derives from a human donor who had recovered from COVID-19. Rearrangement joined TRBV5-1 to TRBJ1-2, with TRBD1 perhaps the D gene, on 6 matching bases. The DNA sequence reads TGCGCCAGCAGCTCTTACAGGGCGGAGGTGGATGGCTACACCTTC. This translates into CASSSYRAEVDGYTF.